The next 17 T cell receptor beta chains were all read from a single sample in a study of patients and donors after allogeneic stem cell transplantation. TCRdb itself ran the RT-PCR reads through MiXCR, one entry per CDR3 protein. Altogether roughly 880,000 distinct CDR3 sequences are present, over 15% being singletons, with the ten largest covering 5% to 6.5%. The sequencing sample was made of blood, either unsorted or a sorted T cell fraction (not recorded which). These receptors originate from a human donor who was either an allogeneic HSCT recipient or a stem cell or donor lymphocyte infusion donor (not recorded which). It is not recorded whose cells these are; they may come from a transplant donor.

This clonotype was detected only once. The rearrangement uses TRBV5-1 and TRBJ1-1, with D possibly being TRBD1 (5 bases). V lost 3 bases, J lost 5 bases, and 14 bases lay in between. The CDR3 totals 14 residues. From germline, CDR1 is SGHRS and CDR2 YFSETQ. CDR3 DNA: TGCGCCAGCAGCTCGGGACGGTTGATTACTGAAGCTTTCTTT. Translation: CASSSGRLITEAFF.

This clonotype was seen more than once but under ten times. The rearrangement uses TRBV12-3 or TRBV12-4 and TRBJ1-1; the D gene is possibly TRBD1 (5 bases). Trimming removed 4 bases at V and 4 bases at J, with 16 bases between. CDR3 length: 15 residues. The CDR3 DNA reads as TGTGCCAGCAGTTACGGCAGGGTTGCTCGCACTGAAGCTTTCTTT. Protein sequence: CASSYGRVARTEAFF.

This clonotype appeared a single time. The V and J genes are TRBV27 and TRBJ1-4; D not certain. V was pared by 6 bases and J by 10 bases, with 21 bases between. The germline V gene has CDR1 MNHEY and CDR2 SMNVEV (reference sequence). The CDR3 is 15 residues long. The CDR3 nucleotides read TGTGCCAGCAGGGAGCAAGCTTTACACGCCGGAAAACTGTTTTTT. Translated, it gives CASREQALHAGKLFF. Looking up the rest from reference TRBV27 and TRBJ1-4 gives the full variable domain: EAQVTQNPRYLITVTGKKLTVTCSQNMNHEYMSWYRQDPGLGLRQIYYSMNVEVTDKGDVPEGYKVSRKEKRNFPLILESPSPNQTSLYFCASREQALHAGKLFFGSGTQLSVL.

This clonotype was observed many times. DNA of the CDR3: TGTGCCAGCCCGAGGGTCCTAACTTTCTCCTACAATGAGCAGTTCTTC. This translates into CASPRVLTFSYNEQFF. The rearrangement joins TRBV2 to TRBJ2-1, with a tentative D call TRBD2 (5 bases). CDR1 SNHLY and CDR2 FYNNEI come from the germline V gene. V shed 8 bases and J shed 0 bases, with 17 bases lying between them. This CDR3 region has 16 residues.

This clonotype has only a few counts. CDR3 nucleotide sequence: TGTGCCAGCAGCCCGGGGGGGTCTGCTGGCTACACCTTC. It codes for CASSPGGSAGYTF. This rearrangement joins TRBV9 to TRBJ1-2; tentatively, D is TRBD1 (5 bases). This CDR3 is built from 13 residues. V was shortened by 4 bases and J by 7 bases, with 14 bases between the two germline ends. Germline V gene sequence: CDR1 SGDLS, CDR2 YYNGEE.

The chain combines TRBV11-2 with TRBJ2-3; 9 nucleotides align to TRBD2. V shed 5 bases and J 3 bases; nucleotides not matched to a gene: 15. Germline lookup yields CDR1 SGHAT and CDR2 FQNNGV. The CDR3 is made up of 18 amino acids. The CDR3 sequence is CASSPPGGGGAWTDTQYF. The CDR3 DNA is TGTGCCAGCAGCCCTCCTGGGGGCGGGGGGGCTTGGACAGATACGCAGTATTTT.

This clonotype has only a few counts. V is TRBV2 and J is TRBJ1-1; 7 bases are a match to TRBD1. This CDR3 has 16 residues. The germline V gene has CDR1 SNHLY and CDR2 FYNNEI. V was clipped by 3 bases and J by 4 bases; unmatched bases: 11. The CDR3 DNA reads as TGTGCCAGCAGTGATAGGGAAGACAGGGTTCGCACTGAAGCTTTCTTT. This sequence encodes CASSDREDRVRTEAFF.

There are a few counts of this clonotype. V and J are TRBV20-1 and TRBJ2-7; D possibly corresponds to TRBD2 (6 bases). The germline V gene has CDR1 DFQATT and CDR2 SNEGSKA (reference sequence). V lost 0 bases to trimming and J lost 4 bases, with 7 bases between them. This CDR3 comprises 12 residues. The chain's CDR3 is CSAREGGYEQYF. As DNA, the CDR3 is TGCAGTGCTAGAGAGGGGGGATACGAGCAGTACTTC.

This clonotype has more than one count but fewer than ten. The rearrangement links TRBV20-1 to TRBJ1-5; D is ambiguous. Germline assignment: CDR1 DFQATT and CDR2 SNEGSKA (reference sequence). CDR3 size: 12 residues. V lost 5 bases and J lost 4, with 9 bases in between. The CDR3 is CSAHDGNQPQHF. Here the CDR3 DNA reads TGCAGTGCTCATGACGGGAATCAGCCCCAGCATTTT.

There are a few counts of this clonotype. This sequence joins TRBV28 and TRBJ1-5; no definite D call. The CDR3 contains 16 residues. The germline V gene encodes CDR1 MDHEN and CDR2 SYDVKM. The V gene lost 2 bases and the J gene lost 0 bases, with 11 bases spanning the gap. CDR3 protein: CASSLTRPDSNQPQHF. The CDR3 coding sequence is TGTGCCAGCAGTTTAACGAGGCCAGATAGCAATCAGCCCCAGCATTTT.

V usage is TRBV24-1 and J usage is TRBJ2-1; possibly TRBD1 for D (6 bases). This CDR3 has 12 residues. CDR1 and CDR2 (germline): KGHDR, SFDVKD. Deletions cut 9 bases from V and 8 bases from J, with 13 bases between. CDR3 in amino acids: CATSRGNHEQFF. The CDR3 region has the DNA TGTGCCACCTCCAGGGGAAACCATGAGCAGTTCTTC.

This clonotype appeared a few times. The V call is TRBV12-3 or TRBV12-4, the J call TRBJ1-6, with a tentative D call TRBD1 (6 bases). V was cut by 3 bases and J by 6 bases, with 9 bases left in between. This CDR3 contains 14 residues. The CDR3 reads CASSFNRANSPLHF. In DNA form, the CDR3 reads TGTGCCAGCAGTTTCAACAGGGCTAATTCACCCCTCCACTTT.

The genes are TRBV7-2 and TRBJ2-1, with 10 nucleotides matching TRBD2. Looked up from germline, CDR1 is SGHTA and CDR2 is FQGNSA. The CDR3 totals 15 residues. J lost 5 bases, V lost 7 bases, and 8 bases had no gene match. CDR3 loop: CASTTGTSANNEQFF. As DNA, the CDR3 is TGTGCCAGCACGACCGGGACTAGCGCTAACAATGAGCAGTTCTTC.

V and J are TRBV12-3 or TRBV12-4 and TRBJ1-4, with D tentatively TRBD1 (6 bases). V gave up 4 bases and J gave up 5 bases, with 17 bases separating them. This CDR3 has 16 residues. CDR3 sequence: CASSSTYSGGNEKLFF. The CDR3 DNA is TGTGCCAGCAGTTCCACGTACTCCGGGGGCAATGAAAAACTGTTTTTT.

The chain employs TRBV3-1 and TRBJ2-7, with a tentative D call TRBD2 (5 bases). The ends were cut back, 4 bases at V and 5 bases at J, with 15 bases in the middle. Per the germline V gene, CDR1 is LGHDT and CDR2 is YNNKEL (reference sequence). The CDR3 consists of 14 residues. CDR3 amino acids: CASSPTGGSHEQYF. As DNA, the CDR3 is TGTGCCAGCAGCCCCACCGGAGGATCCCACGAGCAGTACTTC.

The chain has TRBV24-1 and TRBJ2-7; 8 bases map to TRBD2. Per germline, CDR1 KGHDR and CDR2 SFDVKD. The CDR3 sequence is 13 residues long. V was clipped by 7 bases and J by 3 bases; unmatched bases: 4. CDR3 region: CATSAGGNYEQYF. CDR3 nucleotide sequence: TGTGCCACCAGCGCGGGAGGCAACTACGAGCAGTACTTC.

The J gene is TRBJ1-3, the V gene TRBV7-2; the D is unclear. V shed 2 bases and J shed 2 bases, with 13 bases lying between them. The germline gives CDR1 SGHTA, CDR2 FQGNSA. This CDR3 is built from 16 residues. Here the CDR3 DNA reads TGTGCCAGCAGCTTAAATCCCGCAGGTGCTGGAAACACCATATATTTT. Its protein is CASSLNPAGAGNTIYF.